These 4 T cell receptor beta chains were sequenced from one sample in a study of blood T cells in healthy people across ages. Combining a sample-barcoded 5' primer with a J-beta primer mix, a second PCR ran for about 7 to 11 cycles. TCRdb re-called the 5' RACE reads through MiXCR, storing one row per CDR3 protein. The sample gives over a million distinct CDR3 sequences, 45% to 70% of which show up once; 6.5% to 8.5% is in the top ten. Sequenced: blood. Receptors originate from a young man in good health.

This clonotype showed up just once. The chain uses TRBV6-2 or TRBV6-3 and TRBJ1-5, with 12 bases identical to TRBD1. The CDR3 has 18 amino acids. V shed 5 bases, J shed 0 bases, and the junction held 8 bases outside the gene matches. Looked up from germline, CDR1 is MNHEY and CDR2 is SVGEGT. In nucleotides, the CDR3 is TGTGCCAGCAGTGCGATCCCGGGACAGGGGGCTAGCAATCAGCCCCAGCATTTT. Amino acids: CASSAIPGQGASNQPQHF.

V usage is TRBV20-1 and J usage is TRBJ2-7; the D is unclear. Germline values: CDR1 DFQATT, CDR2 SNEGSKA (reference sequence). V was cut by 5 bases and J by 7 bases, with 9 bases left in between. The CDR3 loop spans 10 amino acids. The CDR3 nucleotides are TGCAGTGCTCAATCCTGGGAGCAGTACTTC. Translating it yields CSAQSWEQYF.

This sequence joins TRBV6-1 and TRBJ2-7; D is tentatively TRBD1 or TRBD2 (6 bases each). CDR3 length: 14 residues. The V end was cut by 8 bases, the J end by 5 bases, with 19 bases between. Per the germline V gene, CDR1 is MNHNS and CDR2 is SASEGT. For the CDR3, the DNA is TGTGCCAGCTCGCCGGACATGGGGGGCGACGAGCAGTACTTC. Encoded protein: CASSPDMGGDEQYF.

The chain carries TRBV4-2 and TRBJ2-4, with 7 bases that match TRBD2. The J call is uncertain, as TRBJ2-7 better fits the DNA end. The CDR3 consists of 16 residues. Germline V gene data show CDR1 as LGHNA and CDR2 as YNFKEQ. CDR3 loop: CASSQAAGAGNYEQYF. The CDR3 DNA sequence: TGTGCCAGCAGCCAAGCGGCGGGAGCGGGGAATTACGAGCAGTACTTC.